Following are 7 T cell receptor beta chains from one sample sequenced in a study of response to subunit inactivated influenza vaccine. TCRdb re-analysed the RT-PCR reads in MiXCR, keeping a single row per CDR3 protein. The sample has 500,000 to 550,000 distinct CDR3 sequences, 6.5% to 8% seen once; the top ten hold 10% to 15%. The material was PBMCs from blood, obtained less than 25 months after vaccination. The source is a man between 50 and 69 years old who received an inactivated influenza vaccine.

This clonotype was found a few times. The CDR3 nucleotides read TGTGCCACCAGTGATTCGGGGACTAGCGTGGAGGAGACCCAGTACTTC. As protein: CATSDSGTSVEETQYF. The chain links TRBV24-1 to TRBJ2-5; 10 bases agree with TRBD2. The V gene's germline CDR1 is KGHDR and CDR2 SFDVKD. Trimming removed 2 bases from V and 5 bases from J; junction bases left unmatched: 7. This CDR3 spans 16 amino acids.

This chain joins TRBV14 and TRBJ1-5, with a weak D call TRBD1 (5 bases). The V end was cut by 4 bases, the J end by 5 bases, with 12 bases between. The CDR3 contains 14 residues. Germline CDR1 and CDR2: SGHDN and FVKESK. The CDR3 region is CASSRGTLDQPQHF. CDR3 coding DNA: TGTGCCAGCAGCCGAGGGACGTTGGATCAGCCCCAGCATTTT. Supplemented by reference TRBV14 and TRBJ1-5, the full variable domain reads EAGVTQFPSHSVIEKGQTVTLRCDPISGHDNLYWYRRVMGKEIKFLLHFVKESKQDESGMPNNRFLAERTGGTYSTLKVQPAELEDSGVYFCASSRGTLDQPQHFGDGTRLSIL.

This clonotype turned up a few times. V is TRBV5-1 and J is TRBJ2-3, with TRBD2 as a possible D gene (7 bases). Germline CDR1 is SGHRS and CDR2 is YFSETQ. V dropped 4 bases and J dropped 4 bases, with 13 bases sitting between them. There are 14 residues in the CDR3. Here the CDR3 reads CASSPGGGPDTQYF. The CDR3 region has the DNA TGCGCCAGCAGCCCTGGGGGGGGCCCAGATACGCAGTATTTT.

This clonotype was observed a handful of times. This chain joins TRBV12-3 or TRBV12-4 and TRBJ2-1, with 9 bases lining up with TRBD1. The length of the CDR3 is 17 residues. V lost 3 bases, J lost 5 bases, and 11 bases stayed unmatched. CDR3 loop: CASSFATGGGQNNEQFF. The DNA of the CDR3 is TGTGCCAGCAGTTTCGCGACAGGGGGGGGCCAAAACAATGAGCAGTTCTTC.

This clonotype was recorded a few times. The chain combines TRBV25-1 with TRBJ1-4; TRBD1 matches 11 bases. This CDR3 contains 15 residues. Germline trimming cut 4 bases from V and 7 bases from J; bases unmatched to any gene: 5. In germline, CDR1 is MGHDK, CDR2 SYGVNS. In DNA, the CDR3 is TGTGCCAGCAGTGCCGGGACAGGGGGAATTGAAAAACTGTTTTTT. Translation: CASSAGTGGIEKLFF.

Many counts were recorded for this clonotype. The V gene is TRBV10-3, the J gene TRBJ2-5; 9 bases fit TRBD2. Germline assignment: CDR1 ENHRY and CDR2 SYGVKD. The CDR3 spans 15 residues. J lost 2 bases, V lost 4 bases, and 5 bases had no gene match. The CDR3 coding sequence is TGTGCCATCAGTGTTACTAGCGGGTTACAAGAGACCCAGTACTTC. It codes for CAISVTSGLQETQYF.

The rearrangement links TRBV12-3 or TRBV12-4 to TRBJ2-2; 7 bases are shared with TRBD1. The J segment lost 6 bases and the V segment lost 8 bases, leaving 3 bases of the junction unmatched. CDR3 size: 12 residues. The CDR3 sequence is CASFTGAGELFF. CDR3 sequence (DNA): TGTGCCAGCTTTACAGGGGCCGGGGAGCTGTTTTTT.